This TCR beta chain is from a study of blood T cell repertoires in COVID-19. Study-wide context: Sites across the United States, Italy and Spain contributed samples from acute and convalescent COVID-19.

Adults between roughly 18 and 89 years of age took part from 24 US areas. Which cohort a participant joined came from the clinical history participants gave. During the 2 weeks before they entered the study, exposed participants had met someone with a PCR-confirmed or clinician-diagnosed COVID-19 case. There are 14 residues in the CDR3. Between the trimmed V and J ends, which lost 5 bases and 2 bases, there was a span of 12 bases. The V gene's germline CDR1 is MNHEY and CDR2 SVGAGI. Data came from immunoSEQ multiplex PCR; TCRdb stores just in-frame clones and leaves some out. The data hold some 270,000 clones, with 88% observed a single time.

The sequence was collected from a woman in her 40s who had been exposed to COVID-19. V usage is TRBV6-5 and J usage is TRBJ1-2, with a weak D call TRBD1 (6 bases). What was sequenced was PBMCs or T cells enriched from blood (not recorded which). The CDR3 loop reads CASSPRDNNYGYTF. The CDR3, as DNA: TGTGCCAGCAGTCCCCGGGACAACAACTATGGCTACACCTTC.